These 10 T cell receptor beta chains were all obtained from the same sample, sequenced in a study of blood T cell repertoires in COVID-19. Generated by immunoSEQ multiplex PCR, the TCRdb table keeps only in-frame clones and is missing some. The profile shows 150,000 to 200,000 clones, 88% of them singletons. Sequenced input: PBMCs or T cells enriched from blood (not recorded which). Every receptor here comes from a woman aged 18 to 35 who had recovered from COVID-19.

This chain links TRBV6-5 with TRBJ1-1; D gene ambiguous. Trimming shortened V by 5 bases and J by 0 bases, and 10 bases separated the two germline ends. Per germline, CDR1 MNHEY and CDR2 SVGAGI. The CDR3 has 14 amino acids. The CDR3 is CASSLSRVNTEAFF. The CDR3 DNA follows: TGTGCCAGCAGTCTCTCGAGGGTGAACACTGAAGCTTTCTTT.

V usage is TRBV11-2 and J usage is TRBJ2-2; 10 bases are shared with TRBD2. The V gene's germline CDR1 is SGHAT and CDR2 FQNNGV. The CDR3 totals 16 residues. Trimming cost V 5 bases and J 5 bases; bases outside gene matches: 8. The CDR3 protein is CASSLRVAGGTGELFF. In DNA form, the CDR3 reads TGTGCCAGCAGCCTCCGGGTAGCGGGGGGAACCGGGGAGCTGTTTTTT.

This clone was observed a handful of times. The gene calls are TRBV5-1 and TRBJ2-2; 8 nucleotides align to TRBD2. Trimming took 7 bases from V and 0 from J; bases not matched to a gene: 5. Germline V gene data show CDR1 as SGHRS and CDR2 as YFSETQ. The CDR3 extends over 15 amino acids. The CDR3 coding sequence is TGCGCCAGCGAGAGCGGGGGCCCGAACACCGGGGAGCTGTTTTTT. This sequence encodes CASESGGPNTGELFF.

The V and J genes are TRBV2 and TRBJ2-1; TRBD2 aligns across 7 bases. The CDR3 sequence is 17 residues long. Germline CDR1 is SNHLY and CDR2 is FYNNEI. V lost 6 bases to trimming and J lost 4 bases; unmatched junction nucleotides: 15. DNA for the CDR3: TGTGCCAGCAGGCCCTCGGGGGGTACGGGGGTTTACAATGAGCAGTTCTTC. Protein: CASRPSGGTGVYNEQFF.

The chain's CDR3 is CASSFSREVPMGNNEQFF. The CDR3 nucleotides read TGTGCCAGCAGCTTTAGTAGGGAGGTTCCCATGGGGAACAATGAGCAGTTCTTC. The V gene is TRBV5-4, the J gene TRBJ2-1, with D possibly being TRBD2 (6 bases). Trimming took 2 bases from V and 5 from J, leaving 23 bases between them. From germline, CDR1 is SGHNT and CDR2 YYREEE (reference sequence). The CDR3 is made up of 18 amino acids.

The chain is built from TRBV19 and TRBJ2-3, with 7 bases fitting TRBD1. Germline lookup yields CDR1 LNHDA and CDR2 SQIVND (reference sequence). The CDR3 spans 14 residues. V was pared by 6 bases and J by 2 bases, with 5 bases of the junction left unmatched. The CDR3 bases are TGTGCCAGTAGCCAGGACAGGTTCACAGATACGCAGTATTTT. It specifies CASSQDRFTDTQYF.

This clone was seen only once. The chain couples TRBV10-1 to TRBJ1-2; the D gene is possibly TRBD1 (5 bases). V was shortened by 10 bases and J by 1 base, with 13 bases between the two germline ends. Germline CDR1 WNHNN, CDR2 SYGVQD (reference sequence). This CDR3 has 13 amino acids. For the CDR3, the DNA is TGCGCCACCTCAATAGACAGTAACTATGGCTACACCTTC. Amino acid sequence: CATSIDSNYGYTF.

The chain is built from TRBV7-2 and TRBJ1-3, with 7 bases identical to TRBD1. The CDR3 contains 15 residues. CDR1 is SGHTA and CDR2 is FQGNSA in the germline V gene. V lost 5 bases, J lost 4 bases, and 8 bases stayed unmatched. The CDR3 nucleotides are TGTGCCAGCAGCCCCCGACAGGGCTTCGGAAACACCATATATTTT. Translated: CASSPRQGFGNTIYF.

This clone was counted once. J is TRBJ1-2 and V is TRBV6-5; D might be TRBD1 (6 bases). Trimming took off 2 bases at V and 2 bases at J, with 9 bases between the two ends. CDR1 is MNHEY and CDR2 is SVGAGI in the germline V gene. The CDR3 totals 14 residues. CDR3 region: CASSYTDRNYGYTF. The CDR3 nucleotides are TGTGCCAGCAGTTACACAGACAGGAACTATGGCTACACCTTC.

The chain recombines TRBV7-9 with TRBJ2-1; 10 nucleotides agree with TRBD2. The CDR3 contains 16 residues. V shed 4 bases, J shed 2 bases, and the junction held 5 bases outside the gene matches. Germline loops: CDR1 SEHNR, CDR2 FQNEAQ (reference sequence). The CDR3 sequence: CASSSQRGGTYNEQFF. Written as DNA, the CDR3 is TGTGCCAGCAGCTCGCAGCGGGGGGGCACCTACAATGAGCAGTTCTTC.